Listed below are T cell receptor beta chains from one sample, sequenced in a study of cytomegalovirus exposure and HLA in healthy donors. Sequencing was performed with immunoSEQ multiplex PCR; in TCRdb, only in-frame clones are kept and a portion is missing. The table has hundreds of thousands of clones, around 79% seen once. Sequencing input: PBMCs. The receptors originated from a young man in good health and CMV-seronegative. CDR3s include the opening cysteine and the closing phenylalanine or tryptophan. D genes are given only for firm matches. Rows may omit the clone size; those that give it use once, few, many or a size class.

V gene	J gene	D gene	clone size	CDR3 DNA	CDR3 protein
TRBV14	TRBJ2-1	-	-	TGTGCCAGCAGCCAAGATTTACGGGATGAGCAGTTCTTC	CASSQDLRDEQFF
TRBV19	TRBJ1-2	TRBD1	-	TGTGCCAGTATCCCCCGGGACAGAGGTTATGGCTACACCTTC	CASIPRDRGYGYTF
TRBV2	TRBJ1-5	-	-	TGTGCCAGCAGTGGAACAGGGTCAATTCAGCCCCAGCATTTT	CASSGTGSIQPQHF
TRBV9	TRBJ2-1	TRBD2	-	TGTGCCAGCAGCGTTATAGCGGGAGGCAACAATGAGCAGTTCTTC	CASSVIAGGNNEQFF
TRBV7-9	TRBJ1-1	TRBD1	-	TGTGCCAGCAGCTCAGCAGGGGGCGCGGGGACTGAAGCTTTCTTT	CASSSAGGAGTEAFF
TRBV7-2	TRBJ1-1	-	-	TGTGCCTTAACCGGGGCCGGGGGAACTGAAGCTTTCTTT	CALTGAGGTEAFF
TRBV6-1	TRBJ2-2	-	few	TGTGCCAGCAGGGAAACGGGACACACGAACACCGGGGAGCTGTTTTTT	CASRETGHTNTGELFF
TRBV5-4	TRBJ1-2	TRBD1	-	TGTGCCAGCAGCTTGAGTTCTCCTGACAGGGGGAACTATGGCTACACCTTC	CASSLSSPDRGNYGYTF
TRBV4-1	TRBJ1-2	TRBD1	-	TGCGCCAGCAGCCAAGATGCGAAGGGGGACAGGATGAATGGCTACACCTTC	CASSQDAKGDRMNGYTF
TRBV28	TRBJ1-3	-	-	TGTGCCAGCAGATACTCTACGGCGGGGTACTCTGGAAACACCATATATTTT	CASRYSTAGYSGNTIYF
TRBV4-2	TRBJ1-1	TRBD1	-	TGTGCCAGCAGCCCTCAGGGACAGGGACTGAACACTGAAGCTTTCTTT	CASSPQGQGLNTEAFF
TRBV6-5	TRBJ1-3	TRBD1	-	TGTGCCAGCAGTAGGGACAGGGGCATAGGAAACACCATATATTTT	CASSRDRGIGNTIYF
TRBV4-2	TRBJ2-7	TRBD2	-	TGTGCCAGCAGCCAAGGTAATCGGGCGGGAGAGTCCTACGAGCAGTACTTC	CASSQGNRAGESYEQYF
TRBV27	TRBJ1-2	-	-	TGTGCCAGCAGTTTGGGAGGGGATGACTATGGCTACACCTTC	CASSLGGDDYGYTF
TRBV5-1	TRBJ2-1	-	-	TGCGCCAGCAGGGGAGCGTACGATGAGCAGTTCTTC	CASRGAYDEQFF
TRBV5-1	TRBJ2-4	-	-	TGCGCCAGCAGCCCGGGATGGGCAGGCCTAGCCAAAAACATTCAGTACTTC	CASSPGWAGLAKNIQYF
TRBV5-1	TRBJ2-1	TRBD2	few	TGCGCCAGCAGCACAACGGGACTAGCGGGAAAGATCTACAATGAGCAGTTCTTC	CASSTTGLAGKIYNEQFF
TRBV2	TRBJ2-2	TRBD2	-	TGTGCCAGCACCGGGGTGGGGGGGTACACCGGGGAGCTGTTTTTT	CASTGVGGYTGELFF
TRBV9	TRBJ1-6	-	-	TGTGCCAGCAGCGTGAGAGAGGGGGATTCACCCCTCCACTTT	CASSVREGDSPLHF
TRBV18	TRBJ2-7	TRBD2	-	TGTGCCAGCTCACCAATCCGGGACTACGCCACCTCGGGCGAGCAGTACTTC	CASSPIRDYATSGEQYF
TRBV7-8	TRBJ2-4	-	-	TGTGCCAGCAGCTCCTCTAGGTTGGGACTGGCCAAAAACATTCAGTACTTC	CASSSSRLGLAKNIQYF
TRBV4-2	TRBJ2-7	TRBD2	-	TGTGCCAGCACCCAACTAGCGGGAGGGGACTACGAGCAGTACTTC	CASTQLAGGDYEQYF
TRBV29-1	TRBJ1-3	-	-	TGCAGCGTTCGGACTGAGTCTGGAAACACCATATATTTT	CSVRTESGNTIYF
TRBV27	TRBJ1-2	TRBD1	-	TGTGCCAGCAGTCTTGGACAGGGCGTCTATGGCTACACCTTC	CASSLGQGVYGYTF